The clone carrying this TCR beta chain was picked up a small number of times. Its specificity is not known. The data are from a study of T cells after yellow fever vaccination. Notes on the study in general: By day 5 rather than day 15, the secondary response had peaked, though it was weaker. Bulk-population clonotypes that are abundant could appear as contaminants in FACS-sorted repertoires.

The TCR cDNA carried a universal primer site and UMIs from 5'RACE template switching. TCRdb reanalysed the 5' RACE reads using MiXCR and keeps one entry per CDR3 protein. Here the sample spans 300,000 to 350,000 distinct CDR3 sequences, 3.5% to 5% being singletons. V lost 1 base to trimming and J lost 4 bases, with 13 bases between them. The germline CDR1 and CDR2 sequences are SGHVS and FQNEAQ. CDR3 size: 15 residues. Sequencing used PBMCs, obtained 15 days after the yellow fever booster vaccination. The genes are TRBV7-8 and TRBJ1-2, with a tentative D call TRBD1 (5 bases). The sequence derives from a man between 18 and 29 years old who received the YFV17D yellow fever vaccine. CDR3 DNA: TGTGCCAGCAGCTTAGATTGGCGGGGCGGCTATGGCTACACCTTC. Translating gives CASSLDWRGGYGYTF.